Listed below are T cell receptor beta chains from one sample, sequenced in a study of cytomegalovirus exposure and HLA in healthy donors. Libraries were prepared by immunoSEQ multiplex PCR; TCRdb keeps only in-frame clonotypes and omits some of them. Among about 140,000 clones listed, 80% were seen once. The sequencing input was PBMCs. These receptors all stem from a woman in her twenties or thirties in good health and CMV-seronegative. Each CDR3 is given with its conserved first and last residue. A D gene is named only where the DNA matches it firmly. Expanded clones are given a class, and other clones once, few, many or no size at all.

j_call: TRBJ2-7; v_call: TRBV27; clone_size: .; d_call: TRBD2; cdr3_aa: CASSPLGGDREQYF; cdr3_nt: TGTGCCAGCAGTCCCCTCGGGGGGGACCGTGAGCAGTACTTC
j_call: TRBJ1-4; v_call: TRBV6-1; clone_size: .; d_call: .; cdr3_aa: CASSEWVTGLFF; cdr3_nt: TGTGCCAGCAGTGAATGGGTGACGGGACTGTTTTTT
j_call: TRBJ2-2; v_call: TRBV2; clone_size: few; d_call: .; cdr3_aa: CASSGRVGAGELFF; cdr3_nt: TGTGCCAGCAGTGGCAGGGTTGGGGCCGGGGAGCTGTTTTTT
j_call: TRBJ2-5; v_call: TRBV5-5; clone_size: .; d_call: TRBD1; cdr3_aa: CASSLPGQGARETQYF; cdr3_nt: TGTGCCAGCAGCTTACCGGGACAGGGGGCTCGAGAGACCCAGTACTTC
j_call: TRBJ2-5; v_call: TRBV7-9; clone_size: .; d_call: .; cdr3_aa: CASSSLTGRETQYF; cdr3_nt: TGTGCCAGCAGCTCCCTTACAGGACGGGAGACCCAGTACTTC
j_call: TRBJ2-1; v_call: TRBV4-3; clone_size: .; d_call: TRBD1; cdr3_aa: CASSQVTGGAGEQFF; cdr3_nt: TGCGCCAGCAGCCAAGTGACAGGGGGCGCAGGGGAGCAGTTCTTC
j_call: TRBJ2-3; v_call: TRBV27; clone_size: .; d_call: .; cdr3_aa: CASCQSDTQYF; cdr3_nt: TGTGCCAGCTGTCAATCAGATACGCAGTATTTT
j_call: TRBJ2-6; v_call: TRBV5-4; clone_size: .; d_call: TRBD1; cdr3_aa: CASSTPPGQGLVGANVLTF; cdr3_nt: TGTGCCAGCAGCACCCCACCGGGACAGGGGTTAGTTGGGGCCAACGTCCTGACTTTC
j_call: TRBJ1-5; v_call: TRBV28; clone_size: .; d_call: .; cdr3_aa: CASSPLGRGGNQPQHF; cdr3_nt: TGTGCCAGCAGTCCCCTCGGGAGGGGTGGTAATCAGCCCCAGCATTTT
j_call: TRBJ2-2; v_call: TRBV7-2; clone_size: .; d_call: TRBD2; cdr3_aa: CASSLRGLAGGHSTGELFF; cdr3_nt: TGTGCCAGCAGCTTAAGGGGACTAGCGGGAGGTCATAGCACCGGGGAGCTGTTTTTT
j_call: TRBJ2-1; v_call: TRBV6-1; clone_size: .; d_call: TRBD2; cdr3_aa: CASSEWASGRIYNEQFF; cdr3_nt: TGTGCCAGCAGTGAATGGGCTAGCGGGAGGATTTACAATGAGCAGTTCTTC
j_call: TRBJ1-1; v_call: TRBV28; clone_size: .; d_call: .; cdr3_aa: CASTVNTEAFF; cdr3_nt: TGTGCCAGCACAGTAAACACTGAAGCTTTCTTT
j_call: TRBJ2-2; v_call: TRBV6-1; clone_size: few; d_call: TRBD2; cdr3_aa: CASRELAANTGELFF; cdr3_nt: TGTGCCAGCAGGGAGCTAGCGGCGAACACCGGGGAGCTGTTTTTT
j_call: TRBJ1-5; v_call: TRBV2; clone_size: few; d_call: .; cdr3_aa: CASSAPGHGMTQHF; cdr3_nt: TGTGCCAGCAGTGCCCCGGGACACGGTATGACCCAGCATTTT
j_call: TRBJ2-7; v_call: TRBV27; clone_size: .; d_call: .; cdr3_aa: CASAGQSDYEQYF; cdr3_nt: TGTGCCAGCGCCGGACAGTCCGACTACGAGCAGTACTTC
j_call: TRBJ2-1; v_call: TRBV6-5; clone_size: .; d_call: .; cdr3_aa: CASSYSRAGNEQFF; cdr3_nt: TGTGCCAGCAGTTACTCCCGGGCAGGGAATGAGCAGTTCTTC
j_call: TRBJ2-5; v_call: TRBV6-1; clone_size: .; d_call: TRBD1; cdr3_aa: CASSAGQGGETQYF; cdr3_nt: TGTGCCAGCAGTGCCGGACAGGGAGGAGAGACCCAGTACTTC
j_call: TRBJ1-2; v_call: TRBV4-3; clone_size: .; d_call: TRBD1; cdr3_aa: CASSQDIRTGGFYGYTF; cdr3_nt: TGCGCCAGCAGCCAAGACATCCGGACAGGGGGGTTCTATGGCTACACCTTC
j_call: TRBJ1-6; v_call: TRBV6-5; clone_size: .; d_call: TRBD1; cdr3_aa: CASSFAGGSWALHF; cdr3_nt: TGTGCCAGCAGTTTCGCAGGGGGCAGCTGGGCCCTCCACTTT
j_call: TRBJ1-3; v_call: TRBV4-1; clone_size: .; d_call: .; cdr3_aa: CASSQERAVRGFGLSSGNTIYF; cdr3_nt: TGCGCCAGCAGCCAAGAGCGGGCCGTCCGGGGGTTCGGACTTAGCTCTGGAAACACCATATATTTT
j_call: TRBJ2-5; v_call: TRBV2; clone_size: once; d_call: TRBD2; cdr3_aa: CASSESGVQETQYF; cdr3_nt: TGTGCCAGCAGTGAAAGCGGGGTCCAAGAGACCCAGTACTTC
j_call: TRBJ1-2; v_call: TRBV2; clone_size: .; d_call: .; cdr3_aa: CASSETGLLGYTF; cdr3_nt: TGTGCCAGCAGTGAAACAGGGTTACTTGGCTACACCTTC
j_call: TRBJ2-7; v_call: TRBV19; clone_size: few; d_call: TRBD1; cdr3_aa: CASSNRATGVTHEQYF; cdr3_nt: TGTGCCAGTAGTAACCGCGCCACAGGGGTAACGCACGAGCAGTACTTC
j_call: TRBJ2-7; v_call: TRBV5-4; clone_size: once; d_call: TRBD1; cdr3_aa: CASSTGTGFYEQYF; cdr3_nt: TGTGCCAGCAGCACCGGGACAGGTTTCTACGAGCAGTACTTC
j_call: TRBJ1-5; v_call: TRBV29-1; clone_size: .; d_call: .; cdr3_aa: CSVELQSNQPQHF; cdr3_nt: TGCAGCGTTGAACTACAGTCCAATCAGCCCCAGCATTTT
j_call: TRBJ1-2; v_call: TRBV18; clone_size: .; d_call: .; cdr3_aa: CASSKIGASRDYGYTF; cdr3_nt: TGTGCCAGCTCAAAGATAGGGGCCTCTCGGGACTATGGCTACACCTTC
j_call: TRBJ1-4; v_call: TRBV18; clone_size: .; d_call: .; cdr3_aa: CASSPPGRGNEKLFF; cdr3_nt: TGTGCCAGCTCACCACCAGGGAGGGGAAATGAAAAACTGTTTTTT
j_call: TRBJ2-1; v_call: TRBV30; clone_size: few; d_call: .; cdr3_aa: CAWSQGGDEQFF; cdr3_nt: TGTGCCTGGAGTCAAGGGGGAGATGAGCAGTTCTTC
j_call: TRBJ2-1; v_call: TRBV19; clone_size: .; d_call: .; cdr3_aa: CATGGNEQFF; cdr3_nt: TGTGCCACCGGGGGCAATGAGCAGTTCTTC
j_call: TRBJ2-2; v_call: TRBV29-1; clone_size: .; d_call: .; cdr3_aa: CSAKTGANTGELFF; cdr3_nt: TGCAGCGCGAAGACAGGAGCGAACACCGGGGAGCTGTTTTTT
j_call: TRBJ2-1; v_call: TRBV10-3; clone_size: .; d_call: TRBD2; cdr3_aa: CAISESGSGGRSYNEQFF; cdr3_nt: TGTGCCATCAGTGAGTCGGGGAGCGGGGGGAGGTCCTACAATGAGCAGTTCTTC
j_call: TRBJ2-5; v_call: TRBV5-4; clone_size: .; d_call: .; cdr3_aa: CASSLGGGQQETQYF; cdr3_nt: TGTGCCAGCAGCTTGGGGGGGGGCCAGCAAGAGACCCAGTACTTC
j_call: TRBJ1-6; v_call: TRBV7-2; clone_size: .; d_call: TRBD1; cdr3_aa: CASRISGTGVSPLHF; cdr3_nt: TGTGCCAGCAGGATATCCGGGACAGGGGTTTCACCCCTCCACTTT
j_call: TRBJ2-2; v_call: TRBV4-3; clone_size: .; d_call: TRBD2; cdr3_aa: CASSQEASGGWELFF; cdr3_nt: TGCGCCAGCAGCCAAGAGGCTAGCGGGGGTTGGGAGCTGTTTTTT
j_call: TRBJ1-1; v_call: TRBV27; clone_size: .; d_call: .; cdr3_aa: CASSFGPLAEAFF; cdr3_nt: TGTGCCAGCAGTTTCGGCCCGCTAGCTGAAGCTTTCTTT
j_call: TRBJ2-7; v_call: TRBV5-5; clone_size: .; d_call: TRBD2; cdr3_aa: CASSPGGGQYEQYF; cdr3_nt: TGTGCCAGCAGCCCGGGCGGGGGGCAGTACGAGCAGTACTTC
j_call: TRBJ2-1; v_call: TRBV5-6; clone_size: .; d_call: TRBD1; cdr3_aa: CASSLDRGRWAGAYNEQFF; cdr3_nt: TGTGCCAGCAGCTTGGACAGGGGGCGGTGGGCGGGAGCATACAATGAGCAGTTCTTC
j_call: TRBJ2-7; v_call: TRBV4-1; clone_size: .; d_call: TRBD1; cdr3_aa: CASSQETGLSDEQYF; cdr3_nt: TGCGCCAGCAGCCAGGAGACAGGGTTAAGCGACGAGCAGTACTTC
j_call: TRBJ2-1; v_call: TRBV2; clone_size: .; d_call: TRBD2; cdr3_aa: CASSAGRGHNEQFF; cdr3_nt: TGTGCCAGCAGTGCCGGGAGGGGACACAATGAGCAGTTCTTC
j_call: TRBJ2-1; v_call: TRBV6-5; clone_size: .; d_call: TRBD1; cdr3_aa: CASSVDRGVYSEQFF; cdr3_nt: TGTGCCAGCAGCGTCGACAGGGGTGTCTACAGTGAGCAGTTCTTC
j_call: TRBJ2-6; v_call: TRBV7-2; clone_size: .; d_call: .; cdr3_aa: CASSPTRRISGANVLTF; cdr3_nt: TGTGCCAGCAGCCCAACGCGGAGGATCTCTGGGGCCAACGTCCTGACTTTC
j_call: TRBJ1-1; v_call: TRBV28; clone_size: .; d_call: .; cdr3_aa: CASSVATGQNTEAFF; cdr3_nt: TGTGCCAGCAGCGTTGCCACCGGACAGAACACTGAAGCTTTCTTT
j_call: TRBJ1-1; v_call: TRBV28; clone_size: few; d_call: .; cdr3_aa: CASKRGGAGTEAFF; cdr3_nt: TGTGCCAGCAAACGAGGAGGGGCTGGCACTGAAGCTTTCTTT
j_call: TRBJ2-1; v_call: TRBV2; clone_size: .; d_call: TRBD1; cdr3_aa: CASSARTGPYNEQFF; cdr3_nt: TGTGCCAGCAGTGCCCGGACAGGACCCTACAATGAGCAGTTCTTC
j_call: TRBJ2-3; v_call: TRBV2; clone_size: .; d_call: TRBD1; cdr3_aa: CASSDQGADTQYF; cdr3_nt: TGTGCCAGCAGTGATCAGGGGGCTGATACGCAGTATTTT
j_call: TRBJ2-3; v_call: TRBV27; clone_size: .; d_call: .; cdr3_aa: CASSLFRFGTGFADTQYF; cdr3_nt: TGTGCCAGCAGTTTATTTAGGTTTGGAACAGGGTTCGCAGATACGCAGTATTTT
j_call: TRBJ2-1; v_call: TRBV14; clone_size: .; d_call: TRBD2; cdr3_aa: CASSQGSGTYNEQFF; cdr3_nt: TGTGCCAGCAGCCAAGGTAGCGGGACCTACAATGAGCAGTTCTTC
j_call: TRBJ1-1; v_call: TRBV29-1; clone_size: .; d_call: .; cdr3_aa: CSAGGDLNTEAFF; cdr3_nt: TGCAGCGCCGGGGGGGATCTGAACACTGAAGCTTTCTTT
j_call: TRBJ2-1; v_call: TRBV2; clone_size: .; d_call: .; cdr3_aa: CASRRTLRSYNEQFF; cdr3_nt: TGTGCCAGCAGGCGGACACTACGCTCCTACAATGAGCAGTTCTTC
j_call: TRBJ2-1; v_call: TRBV7-8; clone_size: .; d_call: .; cdr3_aa: CASSLGNRENEQFF; cdr3_nt: TGTGCCAGCAGCTTAGGGAACAGGGAAAATGAGCAGTTCTTC
j_call: TRBJ2-1; v_call: TRBV7-2; clone_size: few; d_call: .; cdr3_aa: CASSLTSGGRGRYNEQFF; cdr3_nt: TGTGCCAGCAGCTTAACCTCCGGGGGGCGCGGGCGATACAATGAGCAGTTCTTC
j_call: TRBJ2-1; v_call: TRBV6-1; clone_size: .; d_call: TRBD2; cdr3_aa: CASSEFSSGGNEQFF; cdr3_nt: TGTGCCAGCAGTGAATTTTCTAGCGGGGGTAATGAGCAGTTCTTC
j_call: TRBJ2-1; v_call: TRBV27; clone_size: .; d_call: TRBD2; cdr3_aa: CASSLRREGSNEQFF; cdr3_nt: TGTGCCAGCAGTTTACGGCGGGAGGGTTCGAATGAGCAGTTCTTC
j_call: TRBJ2-2; v_call: TRBV7-9; clone_size: .; d_call: .; cdr3_aa: CSSSLVEAVEELFF; cdr3_nt: TGTTCCAGCAGCTTAGTGGAGGCTGTCGAGGAGCTGTTTTTT
j_call: TRBJ2-2; v_call: TRBV10-1; clone_size: few; d_call: .; cdr3_aa: CASSPGLTGELFF; cdr3_nt: TGCGCCAGTTCTCCGGGTCTCACCGGGGAGCTGTTTTTT
j_call: TRBJ2-5; v_call: TRBV19; clone_size: .; d_call: .; cdr3_aa: CASSIAGKQETQYF; cdr3_nt: TGTGCCAGTAGTATAGCGGGGAAGCAAGAGACCCAGTACTTC
j_call: TRBJ2-1; v_call: TRBV27; clone_size: .; d_call: .; cdr3_aa: CASSLILGAPEQFF; cdr3_nt: TGTGCCAGCAGCCTGATCCTAGGGGCCCCTGAGCAGTTCTTC
j_call: TRBJ2-3; v_call: TRBV7-2; clone_size: .; d_call: TRBD2; cdr3_aa: CASSLGGASDTQYF; cdr3_nt: TGTGCCAGCAGCCTCGGGGGGGCCTCAGATACGCAGTATTTT